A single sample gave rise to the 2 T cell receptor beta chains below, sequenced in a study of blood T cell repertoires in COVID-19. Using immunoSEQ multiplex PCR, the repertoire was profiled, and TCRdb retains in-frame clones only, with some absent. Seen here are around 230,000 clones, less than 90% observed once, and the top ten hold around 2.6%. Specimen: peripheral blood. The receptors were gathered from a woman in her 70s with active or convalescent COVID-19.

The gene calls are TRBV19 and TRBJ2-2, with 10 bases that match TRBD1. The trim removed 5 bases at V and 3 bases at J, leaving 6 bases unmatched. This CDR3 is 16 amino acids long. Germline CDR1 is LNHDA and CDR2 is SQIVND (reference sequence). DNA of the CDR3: TGTGCCAGTAGTTCCGGGACAGGGGTATACACCGGGGAGCTGTTTTTT. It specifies CASSSGTGVYTGELFF.

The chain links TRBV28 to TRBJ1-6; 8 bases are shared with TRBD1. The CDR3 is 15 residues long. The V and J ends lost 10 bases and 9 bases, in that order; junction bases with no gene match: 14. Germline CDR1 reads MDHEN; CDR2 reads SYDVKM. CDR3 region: CATFTGAGGSSPLHF. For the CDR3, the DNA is TGTGCCACCTTCACGGGGGCAGGGGGCAGTTCACCCCTCCACTTT. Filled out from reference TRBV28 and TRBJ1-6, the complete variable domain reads DVKVTQSSRYLVKRTGEKVFLECVQDMDHENMFWYRQDPGLGLRLIYFSYDVKMKEKGDIPEGYSVSREKKERFSLILESASTNQTSMYLCATFTGAGGSSPLHFGNGTRLTVT.